One and the same sample provided the 27 T cell receptor beta chains below, sequenced in a study of cytomegalovirus exposure and HLA in healthy donors. In the PCR, 60 Vbeta and 13 Jbeta primers were used. Only in-frame clones appear in the TCRdb table, and some are missing; sequencing was by immunoSEQ multiplex PCR. The top ten hold 4.7% of the sample, which has 150,000 to 200,000 clones, 60% to 80% seen once. Sequencing was performed on PBMCs. The receptors shown here come from a man aged 18 to 30 in good health and CMV-seropositive.

The chain employs TRBV30 and TRBJ1-5; 8 nucleotides agree with TRBD1. Germline values: CDR1 GTSNPN, CDR2 SVGIG (reference sequence). Trimming at V came to 3 bases and at J to 2 bases, leaving 30 bases not matched to a gene. This CDR3 is built from 23 residues. The CDR3 DNA reads TGTGCCTGGAGGCCCCGGGGAAAGGCAGGGGGCGCGTATGTTAATTCGGGCAATCAGCCCCAGCATTTT. It translates to CAWRPRGKAGGAYVNSGNQPQHF.

The genes are TRBV11-1 and TRBJ1-1; 9 positions agree with TRBD1. In germline, CDR1 is SGHAT, CDR2 FQDESV (reference sequence). The V segment lost 2 bases and the J segment 4 bases; nucleotides outside the gene matches: 8. The CDR3 totals 16 residues. As DNA, the CDR3 is TGTGCCAGCAGCTTAACCGGGACAGGGATGACCACTGAAGCTTTCTTT. Translating gives CASSLTGTGMTTEAFF. Full variable domain (outside the CDR3, taken from reference TRBV11-1 and TRBJ1-1): EAEVAQSPRYKITEKSQAVAFWCDPISGHATLYWYRQILGQGPELLVQFQDESVVDDSQLPKDRFSAERLKGVDSTLKIQPAELGDSAMYLCASSLTGTGMTTEAFFGQGTRLTVV.

This rearrangement joins TRBV7-2 to TRBJ1-5; TRBD1 is a possible D gene (5 bases). The germline CDR1 and CDR2 sequences are SGHTA and FQGNSA. Between the trimmed V and J ends, which lost 5 bases and 8 bases, there was a span of 16 bases. CDR3 size: 14 residues. The CDR3 is CASSRQSQGEPQHF. The CDR3 DNA sequence: TGTGCCAGCAGCCGACAGTCCCAAGGGGAGCCCCAGCATTTT.

There are many counts of this clone. The rearrangement links TRBV5-6 to TRBJ2-7, with D maybe TRBD1 (6 bases). The V end lost 2 bases, the J end lost 2 bases, and 14 bases lay between the germline ends. Germline V lookup: CDR1 SGHDT, CDR2 YYEEEE. The CDR3 is 15 residues long. The CDR3 loop reads CASSFSTGEAYEQYV. The CDR3 region has the DNA TGTGCCAGCAGCTTTTCGACAGGAGAAGCCTACGAGCAGTACGTC.

The V and J genes are TRBV2 and TRBJ1-1; D may be TRBD1 (6 bases). Germline V gives CDR1 SNHLY, CDR2 FYNNEI. This CDR3 comprises 13 residues. V dropped 6 bases and J dropped 5 bases, with 13 bases sitting between them. DNA for the CDR3: TGTGCCAGCAGCGGGTACAGGGTGACTGAAGCTTTCTTT. It specifies CASSGYRVTEAFF.

The chain employs TRBV30 and TRBJ2-3; D gene ambiguous. The germline gives CDR1 GTSNPN, CDR2 SVGIG (reference sequence). The V gene lost 1 base and the J gene lost 10 bases, with 12 bases spanning the gap. CDR3 length: 12 amino acids. The CDR3 loop is CAWSAAEAPQYF. Here the CDR3 DNA reads TGTGCCTGGAGTGCAGCAGAGGCGCCGCAGTATTTT.

This clone was counted once. V is TRBV27 and J is TRBJ1-3; D is possibly TRBD1 (5 bases). In germline, CDR1 is MNHEY, CDR2 SMNVEV (reference sequence). The CDR3 loop spans 15 amino acids. V was cut by 5 bases and J by 0 bases, with 11 bases left in between. This CDR3 is CASSLTGFSGNTIYF. The DNA for the CDR3 is TGTGCCAGCAGTCTTACAGGTTTCTCTGGAAACACCATATATTTT.

The chain has TRBV9 and TRBJ1-1; TRBD1 agrees at 7 bases. Looked up from germline, CDR1 is SGDLS and CDR2 is YYNGEE. The trim removed 3 bases at V and 5 bases at J, leaving 7 bases unmatched. CDR3 length: 14 amino acids. Here the CDR3 reads CASSAGQSRTEAFF. CDR3 sequence (DNA): TGTGCCAGCAGCGCGGGACAGAGTCGGACTGAAGCTTTCTTT. Full variable domain (outside the CDR3, taken from reference TRBV9 and TRBJ1-1): DSGVTQTPKHLITATGQRVTLRCSPRSGDLSVYWYQQSLDQGLQFLIQYYNGEERAKGNILERFSAQQFPDLHSELNLSSLELGDSALYFCASSAGQSRTEAFFGQGTRLTVV.

The genes are TRBV2 and TRBJ2-7; D may be TRBD2 (5 bases). Trimming took off 7 bases at V and 3 bases at J, with 7 bases between the two ends. Per germline, CDR1 SNHLY and CDR2 FYNNEI. This CDR3 has 11 amino acids. CDR3 residues: CASNGNYEQYV. The CDR3 nucleotides read TGTGCCAGCAACGGGAACTACGAGCAGTACGTC.

This clone has just a few counts. This chain uses TRBV18 with TRBJ1-4, with D maybe TRBD1 (5 bases). The CDR3 length is 13 residues. Trimming took 1 base from V and 7 from J, leaving 7 bases between them. Germline lookup yields CDR1 KGHSH and CDR2 LQKENI. The CDR3 DNA reads TGTGCCAGCTCACCACGGAGGGGTGAAAAACTGTTTTTT. Its protein product is CASSPRRGEKLFF.

The chain links TRBV10-3 to TRBJ2-3; 10 bases line up with TRBD1. Per germline, CDR1 ENHRY and CDR2 SYGVKD. The V segment lost 4 bases and the J segment 0 bases; nucleotides outside the gene matches: 16. This CDR3 has 20 residues. The CDR3 nucleotides are TGTGCCATCAGTGGAGAGACAGGGGGCTATAGACAGGGGAGCACAGATACGCAGTATTTT. Protein: CAISGETGGYRQGSTDTQYF.

V and J are TRBV19 and TRBJ1-2; 7 bases align to TRBD1. This CDR3 has 13 residues. Germline CDR1 reads LNHDA; CDR2 reads SQIVND (reference sequence). V lost 7 bases, J lost 1 base, and 3 bases stayed unmatched. Here the CDR3 DNA reads TGTGCCAGTACCCGACAGGGTAACTATGGCTACACCTTC. Translated: CASTRQGNYGYTF.

The V and J genes are TRBV2 and TRBJ1-1; no firm D call. Germline V gene lookup returns CDR1 SNHLY and CDR2 FYNNEI. The CDR3 totals 14 residues. Trimming left V 5 bases short and J 4 bases short, with 14 bases between. CDR3 loop: CASSIETLFTEAFF. CDR3 nucleotides: TGTGCCAGCAGTATTGAGACTCTCTTCACTGAAGCTTTCTTT.

The chain employs TRBV2 and TRBJ1-6; D not certain. The V end was cut by 7 bases, the J end by 8 bases, with 12 bases between. CDR1 and CDR2 from the germline V gene are SNHLY and FYNNEI. The CDR3 spans 13 residues. DNA of the CDR3: TGTGCCAGCACCCGGGGAAGAGATTCACCCCTCCACTTT. Amino acids: CASTRGRDSPLHF.

This chain connects TRBV7-9 to TRBJ2-5; a possible D gene is TRBD1 (6 bases). V was pared by 4 bases and J by 3 bases, with 15 bases between. CDR1 and CDR2 (germline): SEHNR, FQNEAQ (reference sequence). This CDR3 spans 15 amino acids. CDR3 region: CASSSPTGGKETQYF. CDR3 nucleotide sequence: TGTGCCAGCAGCTCACCGACAGGAGGTAAAGAGACCCAGTACTTC.

The J gene is TRBJ2-7, the V gene TRBV15, with D perhaps matching TRBD1 (6 bases). Trimming took 8 bases from V and 4 from J, leaving 12 bases between them. Germline V gene data show CDR1 as LNHNV and CDR2 as YYDKDF (reference sequence). The CDR3 spans 12 residues. The CDR3, as DNA: TGTGCCACCTACTCAGGGGATTACGAGCAGTACGTC. Translated: CATYSGDYEQYV.

This clone was seen a few times. This rearrangement joins TRBV7-2 to TRBJ1-1; D uncertain. CDR3 length: 12 residues. Germline V gene sequence: CDR1 SGHTA, CDR2 FQGNSA. Between the trimmed V and J ends, which lost 2 bases and 4 bases, there was a span of 5 bases. The CDR3 DNA reads as TGTGCCAGCAGCTTACCTCTCACTGAAGCTTTCTTT. This encodes CASSLPLTEAFF.

The chain has TRBV5-4 and TRBJ2-1; 10 nucleotides agree with TRBD2. Germline V gives CDR1 SGHNT, CDR2 YYREEE (reference sequence). J was trimmed by 3 bases and V by 4 bases; bases with no gene match: 10. This CDR3 spans 17 amino acids. Written as DNA, the CDR3 is TGTGCCAGCAGCGACCCAAGTAGCGGGGGGTTCTACAATGAGCAGTTCTTC. As protein: CASSDPSSGGFYNEQFF.

Note on this clone: At one end the junction does not follow the germline gene, possibly because of a read error. The chain uses TRBV7-7 and TRBJ2-1; TRBD2 aligns across 8 bases. Germline assignment: CDR1 SSHAT and CDR2 FNYEAQ (reference sequence). There are 15 residues in the CDR3. The CDR3: CASSLKAGAGNEQFF. The CDR3, as DNA: TGTGCTAGCAGCCTAAAAGCGGGGGCGGGGAATGAGCAGTTCTTC.

This rearrangement joins TRBV7-9 to TRBJ2-6; 7 positions agree with TRBD1. CDR3 length: 14 residues. The V gene's germline CDR1 is SEHNR and CDR2 FQNEAQ (reference sequence). The junction had 10 bases not matched to a gene; V was cut back by 5 bases and J by 12 bases. CDR3 in amino acids: CASSQDSGQFVLTF. In nucleotides, the CDR3 is TGTGCCAGCAGCCAGGATTCGGGACAGTTCGTCCTGACTTTC.

The chain links TRBV5-1 to TRBJ2-2, with TRBD2 matching over 11 bases. The trim removed 4 bases at V and 3 bases at J, leaving 8 bases unmatched. CDR3 length: 17 amino acids. CDR1 SGHRS and CDR2 YFSETQ come from the germline V gene. CDR3 amino acids: CASSAPLAGAHTGELFF. The CDR3 nucleotides are TGCGCCAGCAGCGCCCCACTAGCGGGGGCCCACACCGGGGAGCTGTTTTTT.

The genes are TRBV19 and TRBJ1-5, with 12 bases that match TRBD1. Germline V gives CDR1 LNHDA, CDR2 SQIVND (reference sequence). The CDR3 runs to 17 residues. Trimming took 10 bases from V and 1 from J; bases not matched to a gene: 11. CDR3 in DNA: TGTGCCACCCGCCGGGACAGGGGGCTCGGAAGCAATCAGCCCCAGCATTTT. Its translation: CATRRDRGLGSNQPQHF.

The chain is built from TRBV30 and TRBJ1-5; 7 nucleotides align to TRBD1. The V gene's germline CDR1 is GTSNPN and CDR2 SVGIG (reference sequence). Unmatched junction bases numbered 5, after V lost 2 bases and J lost 4 bases. The CDR3 spans 14 residues. The CDR3 DNA reads as TGTGCCTGGAGTTTCGACAGGGAAAATCAGCCCCAGCATTTT. It is translated as CAWSFDRENQPQHF. The variable domain in full, with the rest retrieved from reference TRBV30 and TRBJ1-5, is SQTIHQWPATLVQPVGSPLSLECTVEGTSNPNLYWYRQAAGRGLQLLFYSVGIGQISSEVPQNLSASRPQDRQFILSSKKLLLSDSGFYLCAWSFDRENQPQHFGDGTRLSIL.

The chain combines TRBV7-9 with TRBJ2-7; D is perhaps TRBD1 (5 bases). Germline CDR1 is SEHNR and CDR2 is FQNEAQ (reference sequence). Trimming cost V 2 bases and J 5 bases, with 10 bases left between them. The CDR3 sequence is 13 residues long. The CDR3 here is CASSLTGDHEQYV. CDR3 coding DNA: TGTGCCAGCAGCTTAACAGGTGATCACGAGCAGTACGTC.

The chain carries TRBV27 and TRBJ1-2; D gene uncertain. V was clipped by 4 bases and J by 6 bases, with 12 bases between them. In germline, CDR1 is MNHEY, CDR2 SMNVEV (reference sequence). The CDR3 contains 13 residues. The DNA of the CDR3 is TGTGCCAGCAGTTCCGGAGGTGTAAATGGCTACACCTTC. This gives the protein CASSSGGVNGYTF.

The chain links TRBV9 to TRBJ1-3, with D uncertain. Trimming shortened V by 0 bases and J by 0 bases, and 16 bases separated the two germline ends. The germline V gene has CDR1 SGDLS and CDR2 YYNGEE. This CDR3 comprises 18 residues. This CDR3 is CASSVASETRSSGNTIYF. The CDR3 DNA follows: TGTGCCAGCAGCGTAGCTTCCGAGACACGAAGCTCTGGAAACACCATATATTTT. Full variable domain (missing parts from reference TRBV9 and TRBJ1-3): DSGVTQTPKHLITATGQRVTLRCSPRSGDLSVYWYQQSLDQGLQFLIQYYNGEERAKGNILERFSAQQFPDLHSELNLSSLELGDSALYFCASSVASETRSSGNTIYFGEGSWLTVV.

The chain is built from TRBV6-6 and TRBJ1-5; D not resolved. Germline CDR1 reads MNHNY; CDR2 reads SVGAGI (reference sequence). The CDR3 is 12 amino acids. Deletions cut 6 bases from V and 7 bases from J, with 10 bases between. CDR3 bases: TGTGCCAGCAGCTCGGAGGGACAGCCCCAGCATTTT. Translating it yields CASSSEGQPQHF.